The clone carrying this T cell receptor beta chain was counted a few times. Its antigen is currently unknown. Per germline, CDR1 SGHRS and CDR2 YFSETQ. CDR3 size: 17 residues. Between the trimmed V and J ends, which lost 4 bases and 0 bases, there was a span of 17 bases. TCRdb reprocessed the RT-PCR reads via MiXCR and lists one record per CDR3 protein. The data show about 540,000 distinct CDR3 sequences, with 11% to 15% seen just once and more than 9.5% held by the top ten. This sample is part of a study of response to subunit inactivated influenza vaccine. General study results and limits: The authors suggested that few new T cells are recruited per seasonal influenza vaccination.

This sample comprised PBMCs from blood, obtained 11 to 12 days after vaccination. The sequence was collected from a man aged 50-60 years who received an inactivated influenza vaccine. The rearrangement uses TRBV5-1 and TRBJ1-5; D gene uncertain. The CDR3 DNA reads TGCGCCAGCAGCCCGGGCGATGGAGACTTTAGCAATCAGCCCCAGCATTTT. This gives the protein CASSPGDGDFSNQPQHF.